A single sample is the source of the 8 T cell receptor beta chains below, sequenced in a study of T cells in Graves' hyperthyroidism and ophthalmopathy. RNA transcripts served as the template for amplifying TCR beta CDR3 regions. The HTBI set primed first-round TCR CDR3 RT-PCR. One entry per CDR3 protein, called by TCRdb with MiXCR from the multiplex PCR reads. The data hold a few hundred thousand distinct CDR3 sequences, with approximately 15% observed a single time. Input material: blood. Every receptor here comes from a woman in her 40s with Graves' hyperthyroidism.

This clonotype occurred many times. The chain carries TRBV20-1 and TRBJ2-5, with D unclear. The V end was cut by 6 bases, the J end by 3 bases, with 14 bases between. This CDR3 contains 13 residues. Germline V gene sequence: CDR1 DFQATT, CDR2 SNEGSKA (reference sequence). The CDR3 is CSASLTAKETQYF. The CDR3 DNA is TGCAGTGCCTCACTTACGGCGAAAGAGACCCAGTACTTC.

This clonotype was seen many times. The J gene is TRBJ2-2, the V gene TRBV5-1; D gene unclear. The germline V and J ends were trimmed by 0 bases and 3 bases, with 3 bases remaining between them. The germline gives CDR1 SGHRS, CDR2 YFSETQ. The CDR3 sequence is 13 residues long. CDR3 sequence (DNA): TGCGCCAGCAGCTTGGAGTACACCGGGGAGCTGTTTTTT. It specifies CASSLEYTGELFF.

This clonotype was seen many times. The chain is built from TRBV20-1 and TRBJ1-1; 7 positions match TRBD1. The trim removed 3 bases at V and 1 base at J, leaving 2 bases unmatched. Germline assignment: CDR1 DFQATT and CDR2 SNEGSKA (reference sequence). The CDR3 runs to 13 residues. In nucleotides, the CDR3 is TGCAGTGCTAGCTACAGGGGGAACACTGAAGCTTTCTTT. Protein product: CSASYRGNTEAFF.

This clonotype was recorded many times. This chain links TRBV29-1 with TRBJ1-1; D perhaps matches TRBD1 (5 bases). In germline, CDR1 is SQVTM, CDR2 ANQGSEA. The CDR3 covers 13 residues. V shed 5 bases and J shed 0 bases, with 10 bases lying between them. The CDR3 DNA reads TGCAGCGTTACAGGACACCTGAACACTGAAGCTTTCTTT. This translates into CSVTGHLNTEAFF.

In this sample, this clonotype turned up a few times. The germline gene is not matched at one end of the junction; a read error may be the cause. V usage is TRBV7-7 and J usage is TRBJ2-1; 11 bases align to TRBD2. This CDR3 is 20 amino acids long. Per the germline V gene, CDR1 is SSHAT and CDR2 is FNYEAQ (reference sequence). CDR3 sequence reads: CASSLISLSGRAESYNEQFF. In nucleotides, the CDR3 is TGTGCTAGCAGCTTAATCAGTCTTAGCGGGAGGGCCGAGTCCTACAATGAGCAGTTCTTC.

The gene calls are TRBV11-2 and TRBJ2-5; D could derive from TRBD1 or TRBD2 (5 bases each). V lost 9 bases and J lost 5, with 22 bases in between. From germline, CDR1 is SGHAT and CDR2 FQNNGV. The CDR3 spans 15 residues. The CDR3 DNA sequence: TGTGCCAGTAGTTCCTCCGGGACCTGGTCGGAGACCCAGTACTTC. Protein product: CASSSSGTWSETQYF.

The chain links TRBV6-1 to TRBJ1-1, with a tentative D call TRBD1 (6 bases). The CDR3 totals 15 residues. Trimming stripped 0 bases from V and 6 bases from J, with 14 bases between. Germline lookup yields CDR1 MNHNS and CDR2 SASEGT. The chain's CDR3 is CASSEALRGAAEAFF. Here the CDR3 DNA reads TGTGCCAGCAGTGAAGCGCTGAGGGGGGCAGCTGAAGCTTTCTTT.

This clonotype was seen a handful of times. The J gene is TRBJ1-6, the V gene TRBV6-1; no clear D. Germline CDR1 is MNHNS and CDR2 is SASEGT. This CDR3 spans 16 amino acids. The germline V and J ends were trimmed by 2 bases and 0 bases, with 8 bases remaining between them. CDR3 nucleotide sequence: TGTGCCAGCAGTGAACACACGAGCTCCTATAATTCACCCCTCCACTTT. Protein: CASSEHTSSYNSPLHF.